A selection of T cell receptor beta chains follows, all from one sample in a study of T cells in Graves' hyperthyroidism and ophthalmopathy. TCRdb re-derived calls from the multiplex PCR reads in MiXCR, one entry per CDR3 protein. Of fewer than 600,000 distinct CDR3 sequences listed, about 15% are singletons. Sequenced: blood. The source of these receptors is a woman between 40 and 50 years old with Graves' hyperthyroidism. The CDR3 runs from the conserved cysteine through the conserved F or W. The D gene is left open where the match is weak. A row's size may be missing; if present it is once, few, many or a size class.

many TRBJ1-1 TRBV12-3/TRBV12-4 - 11 TGTGCCAGCAGGGGGATTACTGAAGCTTTCTTT CASRGITEAFF
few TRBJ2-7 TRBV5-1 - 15 TGCGCCAGCAGCTTGGGCGGGACTCTTGCCTACGAGCAGTACTTC CASSLGGTLAYEQYF
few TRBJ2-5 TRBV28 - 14 TGTGCCAGCAGTTTATCCCCGACAGGAGAGACCCAGTACTTC CASSLSPTGETQYF
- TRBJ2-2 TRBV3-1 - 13 TGTGCCAGCAGGCGAGAGAACACCAGGGAGCTGTTTTTT CASRRENTRELFF
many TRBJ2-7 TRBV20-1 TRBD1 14 TGCAGTGCTAGCCCCGGGACAGCCGCCTACGAGCAGTACTTC CSASPGTAAYEQYF
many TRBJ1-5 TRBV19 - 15 TGTGCCATCCCGGGTCGAGACCCCCGCAATCAGCCCCAGCATTTT CAIPGRDPRNQPQHF
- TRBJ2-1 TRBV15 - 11 TGTGCCACCAGCTCTTACAATGAGCAGTTCTTC CATSSYNEQFF
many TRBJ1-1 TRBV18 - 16 TGTGCCAGCTCACCGGGAGTTCCTAGGGTGAACACTGAAGCTTTCTTT CASSPGVPRVNTEAFF
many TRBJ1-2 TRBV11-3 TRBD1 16 TGTGCCAGCAGCTTAGATCGGCCAGGGGGCAACTATGGCTACACCTTC CASSLDRPGGNYGYTF
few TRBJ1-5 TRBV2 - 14 TGTGCCAGCAGGGGGACCGGGAGAGGGCAGCCCCAGCATTTT CASRGTGRGQPQHF
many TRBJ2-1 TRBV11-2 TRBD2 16 TGTGCCAGCAGCTTAGAACTAGCGGACTCCTACAATGAGCAGTTCTTC CASSLELADSYNEQFF
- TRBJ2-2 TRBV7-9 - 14 TGTGCCAGCAGCACCCGACAAAACACCGGGGAGCTGTTTTTT CASSTRQNTGELFF
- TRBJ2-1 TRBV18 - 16 TGTGCCAGCTCACCACCGGGGGGGCTCCCCGACAATGAGCAGTTCTTC CASSPPGGLPDNEQFF
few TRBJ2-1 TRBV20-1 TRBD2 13 TGCAGTGCTAGAGGCCCACTAGCGCCCGAGCAGTTCTTC CSARGPLAPEQFF
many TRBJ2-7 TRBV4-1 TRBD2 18 TGCGCCAGCAGTGACCCGGGACTAGCGGGAGGGCCCTCCTACGAGCAGTACTTC CASSDPGLAGGPSYEQYF
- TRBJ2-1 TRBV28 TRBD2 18 TGTGCCAGCAGTCCGGGACTAGCGGGAGCGGGGTCCTACAATGAGCAGTTCTTC CASSPGLAGAGSYNEQFF
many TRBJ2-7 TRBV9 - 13 TGTGCCAGCAGCGTGGACGGCACCGGCGAGCAGTACTTC CASSVDGTGEQYF
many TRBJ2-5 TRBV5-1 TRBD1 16 TGCGCCAGCAGCTCGAACGGACAGGGTAGTCAAGAGACCCAGTACTTC CASSSNGQGSQETQYF
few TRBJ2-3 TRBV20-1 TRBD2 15 TGCAGTGCCTCTAAGACTAGCGGAGCCACAGATACGCAGTATTTT CSASKTSGATDTQYF
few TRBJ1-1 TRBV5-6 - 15 TGTGCCAGCAGCCCCTTCGGCAGGGAGGGCACTGAAGCTTTCTTT CASSPFGREGTEAFF
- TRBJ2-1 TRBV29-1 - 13 TGCAGCGTTGGATGGGGGGACTACAATGAGCAGTTCTTC CSVGWGDYNEQFF
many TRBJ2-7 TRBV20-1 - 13 TGCAGTGCTAGGGGAATCCTAACCTACGAGCAGTACTTC CSARGILTYEQYF
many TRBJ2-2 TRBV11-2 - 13 TGTGCCAGCAGCCGGGGACGATCCGGGGAGCTGTTTTTT CASSRGRSGELFF
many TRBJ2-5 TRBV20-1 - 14 TGCAGTGCTACGGCGACGGGAAACCAAGAGACCCAGTACTTC CSATATGNQETQYF
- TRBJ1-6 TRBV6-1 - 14 TGTGCCAGCAGGGCGGCGGGCTATAATTCACCCCTCCACTTT CASRAAGYNSPLHF
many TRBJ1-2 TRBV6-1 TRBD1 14 TGTGCCAGCAGTAACACAGGGGGCTCTTATGGCTACACCTTC CASSNTGGSYGYTF
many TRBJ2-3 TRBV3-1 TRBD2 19 TGTGCCAGCAGCCCATCCGGAGGGCCTAGCGGGAGGATATCAGATACGCAGTATTTT CASSPSGGPSGRISDTQYF
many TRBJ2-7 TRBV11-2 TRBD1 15 TGTGCCAGCTGCAGAGCGGGACAGGGTCCTTACGAGCAGTACTTC CASCRAGQGPYEQYF
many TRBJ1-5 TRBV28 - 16 TGTGCCAGCAGTTTCCTACAGGGCTCAGGCAATCAGCCCCAGCATTTT CASSFLQGSGNQPQHF
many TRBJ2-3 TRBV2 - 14 TGTGCCAGCAGGCTAGCGTATAGCACAGATACGCAGTATTTT CASRLAYSTDTQYF
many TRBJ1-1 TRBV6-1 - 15 TGTGCCAGCAGTGGTCGACAGGACCTGAACACTGAAGCTTTCTTT CASSGRQDLNTEAFF
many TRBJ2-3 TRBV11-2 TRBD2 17 TGTGCCAGCAGCCCTCGACTAGCGGGAGTAAGCACAGATACGCAGTATTTT CASSPRLAGVSTDTQYF
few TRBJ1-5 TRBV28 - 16 TGTGCCAGCAGTTTATTATTGACCGTTAGCAATCAGCCCCAGCATTTT CASSLLLTVSNQPQHF
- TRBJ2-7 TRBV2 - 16 TGTGCCAGCAGTGATGGCCTTGGGGTCCTTTCCTACGAGCAGTACTTC CASSDGLGVLSYEQYF
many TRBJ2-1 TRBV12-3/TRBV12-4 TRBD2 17 TGTGCCAGCAGTTTAGCGGGAGGGCCCCTGTTACACAATGAGCAGTTCTTC CASSLAGGPLLHNEQFF
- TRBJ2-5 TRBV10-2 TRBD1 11 TGCGCCACCGGGACAGGGGAGACCCAGTACTTC CATGTGETQYF
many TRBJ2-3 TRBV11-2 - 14 TGTGCCAGCAGCTTAGGGCGCGGGGCAGATACGCAGTATTTT CASSLGRGADTQYF
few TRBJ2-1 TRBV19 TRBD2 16 TGTGCCAGTAGTATCTCAAGCGGGAGCTCCTACAATGAGCAGTTCTTC CASSISSGSSYNEQFF
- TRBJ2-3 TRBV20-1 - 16 TGCAGTGCTAGAACAACATTCGGGCCTAGCACAGATACGCAGTATTTT CSARTTFGPSTDTQYF
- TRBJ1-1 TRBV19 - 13 TGTGCCAGTATACAGCAGGGGCTTCCTGAAGCTTTCTTT CASIQQGLPEAFF
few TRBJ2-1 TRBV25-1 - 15 TGTGCCAGCAGTGGACCCGGGAGTTTGAACAATGAGCAGTTCTTC CASSGPGSLNNEQFF
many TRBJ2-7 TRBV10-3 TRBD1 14 TGTGCCATCAGTGAGTCGGGACAGGGCTACGAGCAGTACTTC CAISESGQGYEQYF
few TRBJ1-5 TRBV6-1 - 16 TGTGCCAGCAGTGTAGGAGGGGGTTATAGCAATCAGCCCCAGCATTTT CASSVGGGYSNQPQHF
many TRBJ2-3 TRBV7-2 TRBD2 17 TGTGCCAGCAGCTTAGCGGGGATAGCGGGAGGCACAGATACGCAGTATTTT CASSLAGIAGGTDTQYF